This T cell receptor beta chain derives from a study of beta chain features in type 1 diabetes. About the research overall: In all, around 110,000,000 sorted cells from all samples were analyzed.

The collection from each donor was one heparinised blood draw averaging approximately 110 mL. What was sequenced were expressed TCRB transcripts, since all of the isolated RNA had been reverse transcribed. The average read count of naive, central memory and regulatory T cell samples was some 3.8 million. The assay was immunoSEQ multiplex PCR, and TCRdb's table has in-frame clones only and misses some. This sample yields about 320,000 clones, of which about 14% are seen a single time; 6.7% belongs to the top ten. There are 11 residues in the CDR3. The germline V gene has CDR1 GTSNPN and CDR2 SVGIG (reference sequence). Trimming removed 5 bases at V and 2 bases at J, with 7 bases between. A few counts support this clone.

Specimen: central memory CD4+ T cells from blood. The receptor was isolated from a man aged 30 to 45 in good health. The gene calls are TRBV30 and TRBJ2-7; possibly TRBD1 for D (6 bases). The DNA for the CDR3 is TGTGCCTGGGGGACAACCTACGAGCAGTACGTC. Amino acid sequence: CAWGTTYEQYV.